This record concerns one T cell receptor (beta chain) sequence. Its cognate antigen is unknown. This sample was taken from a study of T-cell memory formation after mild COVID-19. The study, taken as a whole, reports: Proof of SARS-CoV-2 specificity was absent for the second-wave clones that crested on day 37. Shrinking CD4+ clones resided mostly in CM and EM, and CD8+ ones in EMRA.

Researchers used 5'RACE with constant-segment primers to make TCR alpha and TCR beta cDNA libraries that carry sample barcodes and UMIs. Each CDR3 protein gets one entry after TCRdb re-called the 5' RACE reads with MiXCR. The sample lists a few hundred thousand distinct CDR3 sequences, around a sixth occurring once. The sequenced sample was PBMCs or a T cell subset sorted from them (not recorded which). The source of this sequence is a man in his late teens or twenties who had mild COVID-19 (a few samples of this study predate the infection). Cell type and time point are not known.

The CDR3 here is CASSLLQGGKNEQYF. The DNA of the CDR3 is TGTGCCAGCAGCTTACTTCAGGGGGGAAAGAACGAGCAGTACTTC. The V and J genes are TRBV7-2 and TRBJ2-7; weak D call: TRBD1 (7 bases). The CDR3 sequence is 15 residues long. Deletions cut 2 bases from V and 5 bases from J, with 16 bases between. The V gene's germline CDR1 is SGHTA and CDR2 FQGNSA.